Given below is one T cell receptor beta chain in context. The source of the sample is a study of blood T cell repertoires in COVID-19. Study summary: Italy, Spain and the United States were the sources of the convalescent and acute COVID-19 samples. Sources were T cells, B-cell-depleted T cells, or PBMCs; the material itself was cDNA or gDNA.

V lost 4 bases and J lost 7; bases outside the gene matches: 10. Germline CDR1 MRHNA, CDR2 SNTAGT. CDR3 length: 17 residues. Here immunoSEQ multiplex PCR was the method, and the copy in TCRdb shows in-frame clones only, minus some. Among about 200,000 clones, approximately 85% were seen once, and the ten largest hold about 6%. The sequenced sample consisted of PBMCs or T cells enriched from blood (not recorded which). This chain joins TRBV6-4 and TRBJ2-5, with TRBD2 matching 15 bases. The receptor was isolated from a man in his forties with acute COVID-19. The CDR3 is CASSGPRGLAGGWTQYF. In nucleotides, the CDR3 is TGTGCCAGCAGTGGCCCCCGGGGACTAGCGGGAGGATGGACCCAGTACTTC.